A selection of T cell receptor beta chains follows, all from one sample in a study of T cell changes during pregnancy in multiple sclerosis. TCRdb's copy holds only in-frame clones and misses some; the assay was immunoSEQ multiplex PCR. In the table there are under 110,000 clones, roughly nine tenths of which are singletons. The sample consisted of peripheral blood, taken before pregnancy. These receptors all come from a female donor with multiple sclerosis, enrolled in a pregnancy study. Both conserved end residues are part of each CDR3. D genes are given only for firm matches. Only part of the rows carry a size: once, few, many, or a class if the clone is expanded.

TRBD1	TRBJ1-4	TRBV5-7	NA	CASSPIGQVNEKLFF	TGTGCCAGCAGCCCAATCGGACAGGTTAATGAAAAACTGTTTTTT
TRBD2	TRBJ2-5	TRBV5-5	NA	CASRKTGLAQETQYF	TGTGCCAGCAGAAAAACGGGACTAGCGCAAGAGACCCAGTACTTC
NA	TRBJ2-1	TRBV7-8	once	CASNQGVRNEQFF	TGTGCCAGCAACCAGGGTGTCAGGAATGAGCAGTTCTTC
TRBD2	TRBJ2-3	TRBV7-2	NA	CASSFTFPGLAGGDTQYF	TGTGCCAGCAGCTTCACCTTTCCGGGACTAGCGGGGGGGGATACGCAGTATTTT
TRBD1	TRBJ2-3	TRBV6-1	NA	CASSDHRGLSTDTQYF	TGTGCCAGCAGTGACCACAGGGGGCTGTCCACAGATACGCAGTATTTT
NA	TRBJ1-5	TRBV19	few	CASRPGGLQPQHF	TGTGCCAGTAGGCCTGGGGGGTTGCAGCCCCAGCATTTT
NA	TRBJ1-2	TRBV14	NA	CASSLGRPLVYGYTF	TGTGCCAGCAGCTTAGGGAGGCCCCTCGTCTATGGCTACACCTTC
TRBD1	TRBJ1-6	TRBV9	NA	CASSGTGSPLHF	TGTGCCAGCAGCGGGACAGGGTCACCCCTCCACTTT
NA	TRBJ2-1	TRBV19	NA	CASSIRLLYNEQFF	TGTGCCAGTAGTATCCGTTTACTCTACAATGAGCAGTTCTTC
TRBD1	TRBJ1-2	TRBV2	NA	CASRGQALDGYTF	TGTGCCAGCCGGGGACAGGCCCTGGATGGCTACACCTTC
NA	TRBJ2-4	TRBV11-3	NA	CASSSSPAKNIQYF	TGTGCCAGCAGCTCGTCCCCAGCCAAAAACATTCAGTACTTC
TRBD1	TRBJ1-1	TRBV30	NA	CAWSPGQGWTEAFF	TGTGCCTGGAGTCCGGGACAGGGTTGGACTGAAGCTTTCTTT
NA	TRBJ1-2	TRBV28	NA	CASSLATGGYTF	TGTGCCAGCAGTTTGGCTACAGGCGGCTACACCTTC
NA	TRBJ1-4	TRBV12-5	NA	CASGLIVDRYNEKLFF	TGTGCTAGTGGTTTGATAGTGGACAGATATAATGAAAAACTGTTTTTT
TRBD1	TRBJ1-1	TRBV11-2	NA	CASSLDWGQQNTEAFF	TGTGCCAGCAGCTTAGATTGGGGACAGCAGAACACTGAAGCTTTCTTT
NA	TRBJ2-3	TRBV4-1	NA	CASSQKGGVWGDTQYF	TGCGCCAGCAGCCAAAAAGGAGGGGTTTGGGGAGATACGCAGTATTTT
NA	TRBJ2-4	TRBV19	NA	CASTPGGLAKNIQYF	TGTGCCAGTACGCCAGGGGGGCTAGCCAAAAACATTCAGTACTTC
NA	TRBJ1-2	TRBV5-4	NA	CASRKTPNYGYTF	TGTGCCAGCAGAAAGACTCCTAACTATGGCTACACCTTC
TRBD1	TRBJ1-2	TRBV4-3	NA	CASSQGTGADYGYTF	TGCGCCAGCAGCCAGGGGACAGGGGCTGACTATGGCTACACCTTC
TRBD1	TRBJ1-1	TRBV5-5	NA	CASSFQQGAGTEAFF	TGTGCCAGCAGCTTCCAACAGGGGGCGGGCACTGAAGCTTTCTTT
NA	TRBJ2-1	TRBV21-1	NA	CASKFCSGGAGNEQFF	TGTGCCAGCAAGTTTTGTAGCGGGGGGGCTGGTAATGAGCAGTTCTTC
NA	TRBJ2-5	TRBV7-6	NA	CASSPRHMGGETQYF	TGTGCCAGCAGCCCAAGACACATGGGTGGGGAGACCCAGTACTTC
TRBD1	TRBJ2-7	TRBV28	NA	CASSQGQPPYEQYF	TGTGCCAGCAGCCAGGGACAGCCACCCTACGAGCAGTACTTC
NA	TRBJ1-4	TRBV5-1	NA	CASSLGTENEKLFF	TGCGCCAGCAGCTTGGGGACAGAGAATGAAAAACTGTTTTTT
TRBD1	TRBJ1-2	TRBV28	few	CASRSTGEKDYTF	TGTGCCAGCAGATCCACAGGGGAGAAGGACTACACCTTC
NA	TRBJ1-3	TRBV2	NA	CASSDMGPGNTIYF	TGTGCCAGCAGTGACATGGGCCCTGGAAACACCATATATTTT
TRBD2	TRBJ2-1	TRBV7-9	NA	CASVPPTSGRVNEQFF	TGTGCCAGCGTCCCTCCGACTAGCGGGAGGGTCAATGAGCAGTTCTTC
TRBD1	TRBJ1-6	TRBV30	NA	CALLLRQGRNSPLHF	TGTGCCTTATTACTCCGACAGGGAAGAAATTCACCCCTCCACTTT
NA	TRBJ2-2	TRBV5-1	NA	CASSGTPTGELFF	TGCGCCAGCAGCGGGACACCCACCGGGGAGCTGTTTTTT